This T cell receptor (beta chain) was captured by sequencing in a study of response to subunit inactivated influenza vaccine. In this sample, this clonotype turned up many times. This CDR3 is built from 15 residues. V lost 5 bases, J lost 0 bases, and 11 bases lay in between. Germline values: CDR1 MNHNS, CDR2 SASEGT. MiXCR, run by TCRdb on the RT-PCR reads, gives a single entry per CDR3 protein. The data hold 170,000 or so distinct CDR3 sequences, with roughly 10% observed a single time. The rearrangement links TRBV6-1 to TRBJ1-5; D gene uncertain. This TCR came from a man between 50 and 69 years old who received an inactivated influenza vaccine. Here the sequenced sample was CD8+ T cells sorted from PBMCs, taken less than 30 months after vaccination. CDR3 bases: TGTGCCAGCAGTCGAGTAGGAAATAGCAATCAGCCCCAGCATTTT. This codes for CASSRVGNSNQPQHF.